The 27 T cell receptor beta chains presented below share a single source sample, sequenced in a study of T cells in Graves' hyperthyroidism and ophthalmopathy. Regions amplified from RNA transcripts were the TCR beta CDR3 regions. HTBI primers were used for first-round RT-PCR of the TCR CDR3. One entry per CDR3 protein, called by TCRdb with MiXCR from the multiplex PCR reads. The table shows a few hundred thousand distinct CDR3 sequences, with roughly 15% occurring only once. Input material: blood. These receptor sequences come from a woman aged 18-30 years with Graves' hyperthyroidism.

This clonotype showed up just a few times. Here the CDR3 DNA reads TGTGCCAGCAGCTTAGGGGCGGACCTCTGGAGCACAGATACGCAGTATTTT. Amino acids: CASSLGADLWSTDTQYF. This chain uses TRBV11-1 with TRBJ2-3; D call uncertain. Trimming removed 1 base at V and 0 bases at J, with 14 bases between. CDR3 length: 17 residues. CDR1 SGHAT and CDR2 FQDESV come from the germline V gene (reference sequence).

This clonotype was seen repeatedly, ten times or more. This chain connects TRBV7-8 to TRBJ2-7; the D is unclear. CDR1 is SGHVS and CDR2 is FQNEAQ in the germline V gene. V was shortened by 6 bases and J by 2 bases, with 14 bases between the two germline ends. The CDR3 covers 14 residues. CDR3 coding DNA: TGTGCCAGCAGTCCCGAACACCAACCCTACGAGCAGTACTTC. As protein: CASSPEHQPYEQYF.

V gene TRBV28 combines with J gene TRBJ2-2; maybe TRBD1 (6 bases). The V end was cut by 3 bases, the J end by 5 bases, with 13 bases between. In germline, CDR1 is MDHEN, CDR2 SYDVKM. CDR3 length equals 15 residues. The CDR3 spells CASSFGGVGTGELFF. The DNA of the CDR3 is TGTGCCAGCAGTTTTGGGGGCGTGGGGACCGGGGAGCTGTTTTTT. Full variable domain (remainder filled in from reference TRBV28 and TRBJ2-2): DVKVTQSSRYLVKRTGEKVFLECVQDMDHENMFWYRQDPGLGLRLIYFSYDVKMKEKGDIPEGYSVSREKKERFSLILESASTNQTSMYLCASSFGGVGTGELFFGEGSRLTVL.

This chain joins TRBV20-1 and TRBJ1-6; TRBD1 matches at 7 bases. This CDR3 contains 14 residues. Germline V gene data show CDR1 as DFQATT and CDR2 as SNEGSKA (reference sequence). V gave up 3 bases and J gave up 7 bases; unmatched junction bases: 6. CDR3 coding DNA: TGCAGTGCTAGCAAGACAGGGCGCAATTCACCCCTCCACTTT. Its translation is CSASKTGRNSPLHF.

This clonotype was detected a few times. The chain is built from TRBV20-1 and TRBJ1-1, with TRBD1 as a possible D gene (5 bases). The V gene's germline CDR1 is DFQATT and CDR2 SNEGSKA (reference sequence). V lost 6 bases and J lost 4, with 12 bases in between. The CDR3 covers 12 residues. CDR3 coding DNA: TGCAGTGCGACGATAAGGGGCACTGAAGCTTTCTTT. This codes for CSATIRGTEAFF.

This clonotype showed up many times. The chain has TRBV6-1 and TRBJ2-7; 9 bases line up with TRBD1. CDR1 MNHNS and CDR2 SASEGT come from the germline V gene. CDR3 length equals 15 residues. V lost 6 bases and J lost 3; bases outside the gene matches: 9. This chain's CDR3 is CASRDRMGQGYEQYF. The CDR3 region has the DNA TGTGCCAGCAGGGATCGGATGGGACAGGGCTACGAGCAGTACTTC.

This clonotype was seen repeatedly, ten times or more. The rearrangement joins TRBV5-1 to TRBJ2-4; D is possibly TRBD1 or TRBD2 (7 bases each). The CDR3 covers 20 residues. V was clipped by 2 bases and J by 1 base, with 25 bases between them. The germline V gene has CDR1 SGHRS and CDR2 YFSETQ. The CDR3 here is CASSLDHLTDREGAKNIQYF. Here the CDR3 DNA reads TGCGCCAGCAGCTTAGACCACCTTACAGACAGGGAGGGTGCCAAAAACATTCAGTACTTC.

This clonotype was counted at least ten times. The rearrangement links TRBV6-2 or TRBV6-3 to TRBJ2-7; 7 bases match TRBD1. The CDR3 is made up of 15 amino acids. The trim removed 4 bases at V and 7 bases at J, leaving 13 bases unmatched. The germline gives CDR1 MNHEY, CDR2 SVGEGT. For the CDR3, the DNA is TGTGCCAGCAGTTTTATGGCGGACAGGCCGAGTGAGCAGTACTTC. Protein sequence: CASSFMADRPSEQYF.

This clonotype was picked up many times. The chain is built from TRBV11-1 and TRBJ2-7; D not resolved. The CDR3 has 12 amino acids. Trimming left V 5 bases short and J 5 bases short, with 10 bases between. Germline lookup yields CDR1 SGHAT and CDR2 FQDESV (reference sequence). CDR3 protein: CASSPGLNEQYF. Here the CDR3 DNA reads TGTGCCAGCAGCCCTGGGTTAAACGAGCAGTACTTC.

This clonotype was picked up many times. V and J are TRBV7-9 and TRBJ2-1; D might be TRBD2 (5 bases). V lost 0 bases to trimming and J lost 3 bases, with 9 bases between them. There are 15 residues in the CDR3. Germline CDR1 and CDR2: SEHNR and FQNEAQ (reference sequence). For the CDR3, the DNA is TGTGCCAGCAGCTTAGCACTAGGAGGCTACAATGAGCAGTTCTTC. Amino acids: CASSLALGGYNEQFF. The entire variable domain, with the rest obtained from reference TRBV7-9 and TRBJ2-1, is as follows: DTGVSQNPRHKITKRGQNVTFRCDPISEHNRLYWYRQTLGQGPEFLTYFQNEAQLEKSRLLSDRFSAERPKGSFSTLEIQRTEQGDSAMYLCASSLALGGYNEQFFGPGTRLTVL.

The table lists this clonotype with many counts. The chain links TRBV12-3 or TRBV12-4 to TRBJ2-1; 8 nucleotides line up with TRBD1. Trimming at V came to 3 bases and at J to 2 bases, leaving 0 bases not matched to a gene. CDR3 length equals 14 residues. CDR3 DNA sequence: TGTGCCAGCAGTTTGACAGGGGCCTACAATGAGCAGTTCTTC. This codes for CASSLTGAYNEQFF.

V gene TRBV11-2 combines with J gene TRBJ2-1; D is unclear. The CDR3 covers 12 residues. Germline CDR1 reads SGHAT; CDR2 reads FQNNGV. The V end lost 5 bases, the J end lost 8 bases, and 10 bases lay between the germline ends. The CDR3 spells CASSPPWDEQFF. CDR3 nucleotides: TGTGCCAGCAGCCCCCCTTGGGATGAGCAGTTCTTC. Combining the CDR3 with reference TRBV11-2 and TRBJ2-1 gives the whole variable domain EAGVAQSPRYKIIEKRQSVAFWCNPISGHATLYWYQQILGQGPKLLIQFQNNGVVDDSQLPKDRFSAERLKGVDSTLKIQPAKLEDSAVYLCASSPPWDEQFFGPGTRLTVL.

As DNA, the CDR3 is TGTGCCAGCAGAACAAACCGGGACACCTTGGGGGCGAGCAATCAGCCCCAGCATTTT. Protein: CASRTNRDTLGASNQPQHF. The V gene is TRBV28, the J gene TRBJ1-5, with a tentative D call TRBD1 (6 bases). With 6 bases removed from V and 1 base from J, the gap between germline ends came to 25 bases. The CDR3 covers 19 residues. Germline values: CDR1 MDHEN, CDR2 SYDVKM.

The table lists this clonotype with many counts. The V and J genes are TRBV20-1 and TRBJ1-2; D is uncertain. Trimming pared 3 bases from V and 7 bases from J, leaving 12 bases between. Germline lookup yields CDR1 DFQATT and CDR2 SNEGSKA (reference sequence). CDR3 length: 12 amino acids. The CDR3 DNA reads TGCAGTGCTAGTTCTGGTCCCGGTGGCTACACCTTC. It encodes CSASSGPGGYTF.

This clonotype was counted ten times or more. The chain couples TRBV7-9 to TRBJ1-1; TRBD1 matches at 8 bases. The CDR3 is made up of 15 amino acids. CDR1 is SEHNR and CDR2 is FQNEAQ in the germline V gene (reference sequence). Trimming took 1 base from V and 1 from J; bases not matched to a gene: 2. The CDR3 protein is CASSLEDRANTEAFF. As DNA, the CDR3 is TGTGCCAGCAGCTTAGAGGACAGGGCGAACACTGAAGCTTTCTTT.

The V and J genes are TRBV20-1 and TRBJ2-3; D gene ambiguous. Trimming pared 0 bases from V and 0 bases from J, leaving 25 bases between. The CDR3 is 20 amino acids. Germline V CDR1 and CDR2: DFQATT, SNEGSKA (reference sequence). The CDR3 DNA follows: TGCAGTGCTAGAGACAGATATACCGGACGTCAACTCTTTAGCACAGATACGCAGTATTTT. Its translation is CSARDRYTGRQLFSTDTQYF.

This clonotype was observed a few times. The chain joins TRBV15 to TRBJ2-1; a weak D match, TRBD2 (5 bases). V lost 0 bases, J lost 9 bases, and 9 bases lay in between. CDR1 and CDR2 from the germline V gene are LNHNV and YYDKDF (reference sequence). The CDR3 length is 13 residues. DNA of the CDR3: TGTGCCACCAGCAGAGAGGACTTCGGTGAGCAGTTCTTC. It codes for CATSREDFGEQFF.

This clonotype was counted many times. The chain uses TRBV20-1 and TRBJ2-1; TRBD2 might be the D (6 bases). The CDR3 extends over 15 amino acids. Germline CDR1 DFQATT, CDR2 SNEGSKA (reference sequence). The CDR3 loop reads CRAVPGLLSYNEQFF. CDR3 in DNA: TGCAGAGCCGTTCCGGGACTCCTCTCCTACAATGAGCAGTTCTTC.

This rearrangement joins TRBV20-1 to TRBJ2-3; D is perhaps TRBD2 (5 bases). This CDR3 has 14 amino acids. Germline loops: CDR1 DFQATT, CDR2 SNEGSKA (reference sequence). Trimming left V 6 bases short and J 0 bases short, with 13 bases between. CDR3 sequence reads: CSAIARASTDTQYF. The CDR3 nucleotides are TGCAGTGCCATAGCGCGGGCTAGCACAGATACGCAGTATTTT.

In this sample, this clonotype turned up many times. The chain couples TRBV9 to TRBJ1-1; tentatively, D is TRBD1 (6 bases). V dropped 0 bases and J dropped 1 base, with 19 bases sitting between them. The CDR3 has 18 residues. Germline-derived CDR1 and CDR2 are SGDLS and YYNGEE. Here the CDR3 reads CASSVAEGGDTWNTEAFF. The CDR3 nucleotides read TGTGCCAGCAGCGTAGCGGAGGGCGGGGACACCTGGAACACTGAAGCTTTCTTT. Full variable domain (remainder filled in from reference TRBV9 and TRBJ1-1): DSGVTQTPKHLITATGQRVTLRCSPRSGDLSVYWYQQSLDQGLQFLIQYYNGEERAKGNILERFSAQQFPDLHSELNLSSLELGDSALYFCASSVAEGGDTWNTEAFFGQGTRLTVV.

This clonotype was found many times. V and J are TRBV20-1 and TRBJ2-3; TRBD1 matches at 8 bases. Trimming took 2 bases from V and 3 from J; bases not matched to a gene: 4. Germline V gene sequence: CDR1 DFQATT, CDR2 SNEGSKA (reference sequence). This CDR3 is 14 amino acids long. Here the CDR3 reads CSARSGDRTDTQYF. CDR3 DNA: TGCAGTGCTAGATCTGGGGACAGGACAGATACGCAGTATTTT.

V and J are TRBV10-2 and TRBJ2-7; 9 bases are a match to TRBD1. The CDR3 consists of 16 residues. J gave up 0 bases and V 1 base, and 4 bases lay outside the gene matches. Germline CDR1 reads WSHSY; CDR2 reads SAAADI. The CDR3 loop reads CASSEWGTGNSYEQYF. The CDR3 DNA follows: TGCGCCAGCAGTGAGTGGGGGACAGGGAACTCCTACGAGCAGTACTTC.

This clonotype was counted at least ten times. J is TRBJ1-4 and V is TRBV30, with D perhaps matching TRBD1 (5 bases). Trimming took 4 bases from V and 8 from J, leaving 17 bases between them. The CDR3 sequence is 14 residues long. CDR1 GTSNPN and CDR2 SVGIG come from the germline V gene (reference sequence). The chain's CDR3 is CAWNRQGLREKLFF. CDR3 bases: TGTGCCTGGAACCGGCAGGGATTGAGAGAAAAACTGTTTTTT.

Ten or more counts support this clonotype. V usage is TRBV12-3 or TRBV12-4 and J usage is TRBJ2-1; TRBD1 agrees at 10 bases. V trimming: 5 bases; J trimming: 7 bases; junction bases outside the gene matches: 5. CDR3 length: 14 residues. The CDR3 protein is CASSTRDRGNEQFF. CDR3 DNA: TGTGCCAGCAGTACCCGGGACAGGGGAAATGAGCAGTTCTTC.

This clonotype was observed many times. The rearrangement links TRBV18 to TRBJ2-1, with a weak D call TRBD1 (5 bases). Trimming removed 2 bases at V and 4 bases at J, with 9 bases between. Germline-derived CDR1 and CDR2 are KGHSH and LQKENI. The CDR3 is 14 residues long. The CDR3 coding sequence is TGTGCCAGCTCACCATCGACAGTATACAATGAGCAGTTCTTC. This encodes CASSPSTVYNEQFF.

This clonotype appeared many times. CDR3 DNA sequence: TGTGCCAGCAGTGGCCTAGCGGGAAACCAAGAGACCCAGTACTTC. It codes for CASSGLAGNQETQYF. This sequence joins TRBV2 and TRBJ2-5; 9 bases agree with TRBD2. Germline lookup yields CDR1 SNHLY and CDR2 FYNNEI. The CDR3 runs 15 residues. V was pared by 4 bases and J by 0 bases, with 3 bases of the junction left unmatched.

V usage is TRBV7-8 and J usage is TRBJ2-7; 8 bases align to TRBD1. Germline CDR1 reads SGHVS; CDR2 reads FQNEAQ. The CDR3 runs to 16 residues. V lost 6 bases and J lost 3; bases outside the gene matches: 13. Here the CDR3 DNA reads TGTGCCAGCAGTTTAAAGATGACAGGGGAAGGCTACGAGCAGTACTTC. Its protein is CASSLKMTGEGYEQYF.